This entry concerns a single T cell receptor (beta chain). Its antigen is unidentified. This CDR3 region has 14 residues. Together with a sample-barcoded 5' primer, a J-beta primer mix was included in a second PCR lasting about 7 to 12 cycles. Via MiXCR, TCRdb re-called the 5' RACE reads, giving one row per CDR3 protein. The repertoire includes 1.8 million or so distinct CDR3 sequences, 30% to 40% of them detected once, and approximately 22% sits in the top ten. This sample stems from a study of blood T cells in healthy people across ages. General observations from the study: Researchers report that TCR beta diversity correlated strongly with naive T cell percentage.

The chain has TRBV21-1 and TRBJ2-7; the table calls TRBD1, which could not be checked here. TRBJ2-5 explains the end of the DNA better; the J call may be wrong. TRBV21-1 counts as a pseudogene. Sequenced: blood. The sequence derives from a human donor in good health. The CDR3 DNA reads TGTGCCAGCAGCTTCCGACGGGAACAAGAGACCCAGTACTTC. This gives the protein CASSFRREQETQYF.